One and the same sample provided the 14 T cell receptor beta chains below, sequenced in a study of control samples from healthy donors and cancer patients. This table comes from immunoSEQ multiplex PCR, and its TCRdb copy is limited to in-frame clones, with some not included. This table holds 95,000 to 130,000 clones, roughly nine tenths found once. Sequenced material: PBMCs. These receptors came from a woman aged 45 to 65 with colorectal cancer.

V usage is TRBV6-5 and J usage is TRBJ1-4, with D maybe TRBD1 (6 bases). V lost 6 bases to trimming and J lost 7 bases, with 18 bases between them. CDR3 length equals 15 residues. Germline CDR1 and CDR2: MNHEY and SVGAGI. The CDR3 is CASSPDWGRGEKLFF. The CDR3 DNA is TGTGCCAGCAGCCCGGACTGGGGGCGGGGTGAAAAACTGTTTTTT.

The chain couples TRBV4-2 to TRBJ2-2; 11 positions agree with TRBD2. The J segment lost 7 bases and the V segment lost 1 base, leaving 11 bases of the junction unmatched. Per the germline V gene, CDR1 is LGHNA and CDR2 is YNFKEQ. This CDR3 spans 18 amino acids. This chain's CDR3 is CASSQGPGASGGNGELFF. DNA of the CDR3: TGTGCCAGCAGCCAAGGACCCGGGGCTAGCGGGGGGAACGGGGAGCTGTTTTTT.

The rearrangement joins TRBV5-4 to TRBJ2-3, with a weak D call TRBD2 (5 bases). CDR3 length equals 16 residues. Trimming cost V 3 bases and J 2 bases, with 16 bases left between them. Germline loops: CDR1 SGHNT, CDR2 YYREEE (reference sequence). CDR3: CASSSSRTRDTDTQYF. Here the CDR3 DNA reads TGTGCCAGCAGCTCGTCCCGGACTCGGGACACAGATACGCAGTATTTT.

CDR3 DNA sequence: TGTGCCAGCAGTTCCCAGCCGCGATTTGAAGCTTTCTTT. Translation: CASSSQPRFEAFF. The V gene is TRBV6-5, the J gene TRBJ1-1; D not resolved. The CDR3 is 13 residues long. Between the trimmed V and J ends, which lost 4 bases and 7 bases, there was a span of 13 bases. Germline V lookup: CDR1 MNHEY, CDR2 SVGAGI.

This clone came up once. V usage is TRBV19 and J usage is TRBJ2-7; D is possibly TRBD1 (5 bases). The CDR3 contains 15 residues. The germline gives CDR1 LNHDA, CDR2 SQIVND (reference sequence). The ends were cut back, 4 bases at V and 2 bases at J, with 15 bases in the middle. CDR3 region: CASSNPGQRAYEQYF. DNA of the CDR3: TGTGCCAGTAGTAACCCTGGACAACGGGCCTACGAGCAGTACTTC.

The chain couples TRBV6-5 to TRBJ1-5; a possible D gene is TRBD1 (5 bases). This CDR3 spans 15 amino acids. CDR1 and CDR2 (germline): MNHEY, SVGAGI. Trimming removed 9 bases at V and 0 bases at J, with 15 bases between. The CDR3 protein is CASTRGLYSNQPQHF. The CDR3 DNA reads TGTGCCAGTACCCGGGGACTATATAGCAATCAGCCCCAGCATTTT.

This clone was picked up one time. V is TRBV5-5 and J is TRBJ1-1; 8 positions agree with TRBD1. CDR1 and CDR2 (germline): SGHKS, YYEKEE (reference sequence). The CDR3 is made up of 14 amino acids. V lost 4 bases, J lost 2 bases, and 4 bases stayed unmatched. The CDR3, as DNA: TGTGCCAGCAGCCCCGGACAGGGTAACACTGAAGCTTTCTTT. It encodes CASSPGQGNTEAFF.

V gene TRBV27 combines with J gene TRBJ2-3; 8 bases line up with TRBD2. Unmatched junction bases numbered 10, after V lost 4 bases and J lost 1 base. Per the germline V gene, CDR1 is MNHEY and CDR2 is SMNVEV (reference sequence). This CDR3 has 17 amino acids. The CDR3 nucleotides read TGTGCCAGCAGTTCCTATAGCGGGACGAGGGGCACAGATACGCAGTATTTT. It is translated as CASSSYSGTRGTDTQYF.

The V call is TRBV10-2, the J call TRBJ1-5; possible D gene TRBD1, 5 bases. The germline V and J ends were trimmed by 2 bases and 9 bases, with 8 bases remaining between them. This CDR3 is 12 amino acids long. The germline CDR1 and CDR2 sequences are WSHSY and SAAADI. The DNA for the CDR3 is TGCGCCAGCAGTGAGCTGAGGGGGCCCCAGCATTTT. It yields the protein CASSELRGPQHF.

The chain links TRBV15 to TRBJ2-3; D unclear. Between the trimmed V and J ends, which lost 6 bases and 2 bases, there was a span of 12 bases. CDR3 length: 14 amino acids. CDR1 is LNHNV, CDR2 YYDKDF, per germline (reference sequence). In nucleotides, the CDR3 is TGTGCCACCAGGGCACGAGTCCTCACAGATACGCAGTATTTT. Translated, it gives CATRARVLTDTQYF.

V gene TRBV2 combines with J gene TRBJ2-3; D is undetermined. CDR1 is SNHLY and CDR2 is FYNNEI in the germline V gene. The CDR3 is 12 amino acids. V was trimmed by 3 bases and J by 3 bases, leaving 4 bases between them. The CDR3 is CASSDLTDTQYF. CDR3 nucleotides: TGTGCCAGCAGTGACCTTACAGATACGCAGTATTTT.

This clone occurred once. The chain combines TRBV7-6 with TRBJ2-5, with 7 bases fitting TRBD2. The CDR3 length is 12 residues. From germline, CDR1 is SGHVS and CDR2 FNYEAQ. Unmatched junction bases numbered 6, after V lost 5 bases and J lost 9 bases. CDR3 protein: CASSPRTSPQYF. The DNA for the CDR3 is TGTGCCAGCAGCCCCCGGACTAGTCCCCAGTACTTC.

This clone was observed a single time. The chain employs TRBV28 and TRBJ1-3; D not resolved. The CDR3 extends over 14 amino acids. Trimming pared 5 bases from V and 0 bases from J, leaving 8 bases between. Germline V gene sequence: CDR1 MDHEN, CDR2 SYDVKM. The CDR3 region is CASSRGLSGNTIYF. The DNA of the CDR3 is TGTGCCAGCAGTCGAGGCCTCTCTGGAAACACCATATATTTT.

The CDR3 sequence is CATSSSGYEQYF. Written as DNA, the CDR3 is TGTGCCACCTCTTCCTCGGGCTACGAGCAGTACTTC. The chain couples TRBV24-1 to TRBJ2-7; D not resolved. V was cut by 9 bases and J by 3 bases, with 11 bases left in between. CDR3 length: 12 residues. Germline-derived CDR1 and CDR2 are KGHDR and SFDVKD.